These T cell receptor beta chains were read from a single sample in a study of post-analysis software for immune sequencing data. One entry per CDR3 protein, called by TCRdb with MiXCR from the PCR reads. Of roughly 570,000 distinct CDR3 sequences listed, roughly 34% were seen once; the top ten hold roughly 6%. Sequenced input: blood. Every receptor here comes from a girl younger than 18 with multiple sclerosis. Both conserved end residues are part of each CDR3. The order of the fields is J gene, V gene, clone size, CDR3 protein. Size is stated for part of the rows, as once, few or many counts, or as a class when the clone is expanded.

TRBJ1-5 | TRBV5-1 | - | CASSLGEVHQPQHF
TRBJ2-3 | TRBV20-1 | - | CSPFVDTQYF
TRBJ2-3 | TRBV6-5 | few | CATSAGLKAQYF
TRBJ1-5 | TRBV29-1 | few | CSVVQSNQPQHF
TRBJ2-3 | TRBV29-1 | - | CSVPLYGTGRTDTQYF
TRBJ2-3 | TRBV5-1 | few | CASSLEWGTDTQYF
TRBJ1-2 | TRBV2 | - | CASSESVEGNYGYTF
TRBJ2-3 | TRBV5-1 | - | CASSPSGESTDTQYF
TRBJ1-1 | TRBV6-1 | - | CASRKTPALLNTEAFF
TRBJ2-2 | TRBV10-3 | - | CAIGVHEGAVGELFF
TRBJ2-4 | TRBV5-1 | few | CASSTTGRWPKNIQYF
TRBJ1-2 | TRBV20-1 | few | CSARDHRSNYGYTF
TRBJ2-5 | TRBV20-1 | few | CSALRDSEETQYF
TRBJ2-1 | TRBV5-1 | - | CASSFSGMNEQFF
TRBJ2-5 | TRBV28 | - | CASSLPRTGGETQYF
TRBJ2-4 | TRBV5-1 | - | CASSPTRAAGNIQYF
- | TRBV6-5 | - | CASRDPGGETQYF
TRBJ2-1 | TRBV15 | - | CATSRGVQEYYNEQFF
TRBJ1-6 | TRBV6-6 | - | CASSSLQGPSRWSPLHF
TRBJ2-2 | TRBV2 | - | CASSVGGQLFF
TRBJ1-1 | TRBV2 | few | CASRGRGSEAFF
TRBJ2-3 | TRBV5-1 | few | CASSIGGGGGADTQYF
TRBJ2-3 | TRBV3-1 | few | CASSQDPAGADTQYF
TRBJ2-2 | TRBV12-3/TRBV12-4 | few | CASTTRKANTGELFF
TRBJ2-5 | TRBV10-3 | few | CAISEGARAQETQYF
TRBJ1-2 | TRBV20-1 | - | CSAQGTFSGYTF
- | TRBV11-1 | - | CASSLAPKEGYYNEQYF
TRBJ1-5 | TRBV2 | few | CASLRNLNQPQHF
TRBJ2-3 | TRBV29-1 | - | CSVDDRAGDTQYF
TRBJ2-7 | TRBV5-1 | many | CASSLVGYEQYF
TRBJ2-1 | TRBV20-1 | few | CSAEGGAPEQFF
TRBJ2-1 | TRBV5-1 | few | CASSLDVHNEQFF